The source of this TCR beta chain is a study of cytomegalovirus exposure and HLA in healthy donors. This clone was seen more than once but under ten times. Antigen specificity is unknown. The V gene's germline CDR1 is MDHEN and CDR2 SYDVKM. Trimming removed 5 bases from V and 8 bases from J; junction bases left unmatched: 3. CDR3 length: 12 amino acids. Study outcomes and limitations: A few CMV-associated chains were confirmed in vitro to be specific for CMV antigens. Using the classifier, cytomegalovirus status was reportedly diagnosed with high specificity and sensitivity.

Produced via immunoSEQ multiplex PCR; TCRdb's table is partial and in-frame only. The sample contains 250,000 to 350,000 clones, roughly 90% of which appear only once. This sequence originates from a young woman in good health and CMV-seropositive. The sequenced sample was PBMCs. V usage is TRBV28 and J usage is TRBJ2-1, with TRBD1 matching over 7 bases. For the CDR3, the DNA is TGTGCCAGCAGTCTCAGGGGGTATGAGCAGTTCTTC. Encoded protein: CASSLRGYEQFF.